This TCR beta chain appears in the sequencing data of a study of regulatory T cells in long-lasting Graves disease. Study-level points and caveats: Newly diagnosed disease favored TRBV20-1 and TRBJ2-1 over persistent disease.

The V gene end was trimmed by 3 bases and the J gene end by 7 bases; junction bases not matched to a gene: 5. CDR3 length: 15 amino acids. Germline lookup yields CDR1 SGHTA and CDR2 FQGNSA. In this sample, this clonotype turned up many times. Its target is not known. HTBI primers from iRepertoire and Arm-PCR of CDR3 regions yielded the TCR beta libraries. TCRdb reprocessed the multiplex PCR reads via MiXCR and lists one record per CDR3 protein. The data show a few hundred thousand distinct CDR3 sequences, about 10% seen once. Noted time point: newly diagnosed GD, antithyroid drugs for less than 3 months. PBMC RNA was the source of the TCR library. These data are also associated with another study on T cells in Graves' hyperthyroidism and ophthalmopathy. That source adds: Most thyroid clonotypes with frequency above 0.001 were detected in blood.

This TCR was sampled from a woman under 30 with Graves disease. This chain uses TRBV7-2 with TRBJ2-1; TRBD2 matches at 11 bases. The specimen was peripheral blood mononuclear cells (PBMCs), collected at new diagnosis, from a patient treated with antithyroid drugs. As DNA, the CDR3 is TGTGCCAGCAGCTTTAGCGGGGGGGGTCGTAATGAGCAGTTCTTC. Translating gives CASSFSGGGRNEQFF.